This T cell receptor beta chain stems from a study of T cell responses to AZD1222 COVID-19 vaccine (dated by TCRdb to the early 2020s). As for the study more broadly: AZD1222 recipients whose second dose came at about 4 weeks and those whose second dose came at about 12 weeks were combined into one group, since spike-specific TCR depth and breadth did not differ between the two schedules. A total of under 250 trial participants underwent TCR sequencing, of whom some 200 had received two doses of AZD1222 and around 26 had received two doses of the MenACWY control vaccine. Trial participants were enrolled into age subgroups of 18-55, 56-69 and 70-plus years, which contained about 150, 27 and 61 TCR-sequenced participants, respectively. Study-level results and caveats: Reportedly, almost half of the unique spike-specific TCRs recognized epitopes lying outside the regions that are mutated in the B.1.351 and B.1.1.7 variants. The whole spike protein was spanned by vaccine-associated CD4 TCRs, and dominant responses were seen in regions 160-218 and 743-854. After two AZD1222 doses, both the breadth and the depth of spike-specific TCRs were significantly higher than at day 0 and than in MenACWY recipients. Because no day 14 peak-response samples were available, repertoires were characterized only after the peak T cell response. Conclusions about previously exposed vaccinees are limited, since just a handful of AZD1222 recipients were seropositive for SARS-CoV-2 at baseline. The 56-69-year group was small, and its depth increase did not reach significance, likely because of low power. Most participants were white British and females outnumbered males, and the authors suggested that clonal diversity may have been underestimated.

A word on this clone: Its specific antigen is unknown. Per-nucleotide qualities are absent, and no much larger clonotype sits a single base away.

CDR1 and CDR2 were assigned from the germline V gene as SGHRS and YFSETQ. Measured from the cysteine to the phenylalanine, the CDR3 is 14 residues long. The read is trimmed to its CDR3 DNA, 42 bases read in frame from base 1. V is cut by 0 bases and J by 8 bases, and the space between the germline ends is 14 bases. Per the publication, the time point label means: baseline before first vaccination. Vaccinee samples were obtained from the UK trials COV001 and COV002, which included a single-blind randomized controlled phase 2/3 trial of AZD1222 (ChAdOx1 nCoV-19) in healthy adults. For TCRbeta chain sequencing, PBMC samples were collected from trial participants at day 0 and at day 28 after the second dose. The CDR3 regions of human TCRbeta chains were analyzed by immunosequencing. As for how the authors treated the data: Repertoire TCRs were checked for matches against a reference library of SARS-CoV-2-specific TCRs that had been generated using the MIRA antigen-specificity platform. Breadth meant the fraction of unique TCRs that were SARS-CoV-2-associated, whereas depth meant the fraction of total T cells that were SARS-CoV-2-associated. Using the MIRA data, each spike-specific TCR was assigned both to the spike region to which the TCR was reactive and to a CD4 or CD8 class. Log10-transformed breadth and depth values were compared by one-way ANOVA with Sidak's multiple comparisons tests. The immuneACCESS repertoire file appears here via TCRdb, limited to in-frame rearrangements. These files lack a portion of the clones; in checked studies, under half of the deficit traces to unresolved V genes, and the cause of the others is not known. V and J calls and clone size are given by that table; D and trimming were obtained from the DNA. This sample has more than 75,000 clones in its table, and roughly nine tenths of those were observed once. 1.5% to 2% of the sample is taken by the ten largest.

The clonotype was recovered from an adult in good health. The receptor chain draws on TRBV5-1 and TRBJ1-2; no D gene is confidently identified. Here the sequenced sample was peripheral blood, taken on day 0 of AZD1222 vaccination. The nucleotide sequence reads TGCGCCAGCAGCTTGGCAGGTTACGGTGACGGCTACACCTTC. Its protein reads: CASSLAGYGDGYTF.